The 8 T cell receptor beta chains listed next were all sequenced from one sample in a study of T cell repertoires in cytomegalovirus infection. TCRdb fed the reads into MiXCR, producing one record per CDR3 protein. The sample contains roughly 800,000 distinct CDR3 sequences, 25% to 30% of which appear only once. No antigen has been identified for these receptors. The sequenced sample was cultured CD8+ T cells from PBMCs, obtained from culture after CMV antigen stimulation. Receptors originate from a human donor in good health (CMV status not recorded). Some clones in this sample may be carry-over from other donors' samples.

The chain recombines TRBV5-6 with TRBJ1-2; the match to TRBD1 covers 9 bases. Trimming at V came to 4 bases and at J to 3 bases, leaving 7 bases not matched to a gene. This CDR3 spans 15 amino acids. The germline gives CDR1 SGHDT, CDR2 YYEEEE. The CDR3: CASSGTGMGYYGYTF. In DNA, the CDR3 is TGTGCCAGCAGCGGGACAGGGATGGGATACTATGGCTACACCTTC.

This clonotype was picked up a small number of times. V gene TRBV15 combines with J gene TRBJ2-1; TRBD2 aligns across 10 bases. The CDR3 runs to 18 residues. Germline assignment: CDR1 LNHNV and CDR2 YYDKDF (reference sequence). V lost 0 bases, J lost 5 bases, and 10 bases stayed unmatched. CDR3 coding DNA: TGTGCCACCAGCAGAGATCTTTTAGCGGGGGGAGGGGACAATGAGCAGTTCTTC. Translated: CATSRDLLAGGGDNEQFF.

The rearrangement joins TRBV19 to TRBJ2-1, with a possible D match to TRBD1 (5 bases). There are 16 residues in the CDR3. Trimming left V 1 base short and J 2 bases short, with 12 bases between. Germline CDR1 reads LNHDA; CDR2 reads SQIVND (reference sequence). CDR3 loop: CASSIAPGIPYNEQFF. As DNA, the CDR3 is TGTGCCAGTAGTATAGCCCCAGGGATCCCCTACAATGAGCAGTTCTTC.

This clonotype was found a few times. The chain recombines TRBV19 with TRBJ2-1, with D possibly matching TRBD2 (6 bases). The V end lost 3 bases, the J end lost 0 bases, and 9 bases lay between the germline ends. Per the germline V gene, CDR1 is LNHDA and CDR2 is SQIVND (reference sequence). The CDR3 is 15 amino acids. As DNA, the CDR3 is TGTGCCAGTAGTATCCGGGGAGGCTCCTACAATGAGCAGTTCTTC. This encodes CASSIRGGSYNEQFF. Combining the CDR3 with reference TRBV19 and TRBJ2-1 gives the whole variable domain DGGITQSPKYLFRKEGQNVTLSCEQNLNHDAMYWYRQDPGQGLRLIYYSQIVNDFQKGDIAEGYSVSREKKESFPLTVTSAQKNPTAFYLCASSIRGGSYNEQFFGPGTRLTVL.

The chain couples TRBV19 to TRBJ1-1; possibly TRBD1 for D (5 bases). The germline gives CDR1 LNHDA, CDR2 SQIVND (reference sequence). This CDR3 region has 15 residues. Trimming pared 3 bases from V and 1 base from J, leaving 12 bases between. As DNA, the CDR3 is TGTGCCAGTAGTATTGCACCGACAGAGAACACTGAAGCTTTCTTT. Its protein product is CASSIAPTENTEAFF.

The chain links TRBV6-6 to TRBJ1-1; D unclear. Trimming shortened V by 2 bases and J by 3 bases, and 10 bases separated the two germline ends. CDR1 MNHNY and CDR2 SVGAGI come from the germline V gene (reference sequence). This CDR3 is built from 14 residues. The CDR3 here is CASSYNRLHTEAFF. Written as DNA, the CDR3 is TGTGCCAGCAGTTACAATCGGTTACACACTGAAGCTTTCTTT.

This clonotype appeared a few times. The rearrangement joins TRBV7-8 to TRBJ1-2, with TRBD1 matching 8 bases. This CDR3 is 17 amino acids long. The junction had 12 bases not matched to a gene; V was cut back by 2 bases and J by 4 bases. Germline lookup yields CDR1 SGHVS and CDR2 FQNEAQ. This CDR3 is CASSLRGTGELSYGYTF. The CDR3, as DNA: TGTGCCAGCAGCTTAAGGGGGACAGGAGAACTAAGCTATGGCTACACCTTC.

This clonotype turned up a few times. The chain couples TRBV28 to TRBJ2-7; TRBD1 matches at 8 bases. The CDR3 consists of 14 residues. The germline CDR1 and CDR2 sequences are MDHEN and SYDVKM. V was pared by 5 bases and J by 4 bases, with 7 bases of the junction left unmatched. CDR3 residues: CASSRGTGFYEQYV. The CDR3 DNA reads TGTGCCAGCAGTCGGGGGACAGGCTTTTACGAGCAGTACGTC.